This T cell receptor beta chain derives from a study of cytotoxic CD8 clonotypes in ibrutinib-treated CLL. Study-level results: Public clonotypes were seen rarely and were contracted or stable on treatment.

With regard to this clone: What it binds is unknown.

Between the trimmed V and J ends, which lost 2 bases and 5 bases, there was a span of 9 bases. The V gene's germline CDR1 is MDHEN and CDR2 SYDVKM. The CDR3 runs 13 residues. Assay: immunoSEQ multiplex PCR; the TCRdb copy retains only in-frame clones and omits some. The table includes about 150,000 clones, roughly three quarters detected once. This receptor was obtained from a human donor with chronic lymphocytic leukemia. This specimen was PBMCs, taken after 24 months of ibrutinib treatment. The chain links TRBV28 to TRBJ1-1, with a tentative D call TRBD1 (6 bases). CDR3 sequence reads: CASSLGQGTEAFF. CDR3 DNA sequence: TGTGCCAGCAGTTTAGGGCAGGGGACTGAAGCTTTCTTT.